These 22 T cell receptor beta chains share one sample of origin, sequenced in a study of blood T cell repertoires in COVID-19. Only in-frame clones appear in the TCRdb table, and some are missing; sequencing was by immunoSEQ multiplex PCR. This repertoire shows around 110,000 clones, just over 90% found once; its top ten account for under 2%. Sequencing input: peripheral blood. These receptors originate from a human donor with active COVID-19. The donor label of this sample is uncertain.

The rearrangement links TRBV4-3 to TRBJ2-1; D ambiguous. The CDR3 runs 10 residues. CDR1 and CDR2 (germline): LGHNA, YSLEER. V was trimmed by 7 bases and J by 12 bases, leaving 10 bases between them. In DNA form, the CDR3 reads TGCGCCAGCACGGGTTCAGCGCAGTTCTTC. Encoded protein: CASTGSAQFF.

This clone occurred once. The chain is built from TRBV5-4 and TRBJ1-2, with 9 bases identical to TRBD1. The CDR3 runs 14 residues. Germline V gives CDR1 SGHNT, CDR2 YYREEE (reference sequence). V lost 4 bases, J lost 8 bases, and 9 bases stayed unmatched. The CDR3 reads CASSVYRGLRGYTF. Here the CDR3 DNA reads TGTGCCAGCAGCGTATACAGGGGGCTGAGGGGCTACACCTTC.

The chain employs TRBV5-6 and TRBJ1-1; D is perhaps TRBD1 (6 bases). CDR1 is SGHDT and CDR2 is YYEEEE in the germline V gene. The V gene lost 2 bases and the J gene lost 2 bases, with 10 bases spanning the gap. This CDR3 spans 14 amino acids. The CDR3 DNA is TGTGCCAGCAGCTTTAGGGGGGGAAACACTGAAGCTTTCTTT. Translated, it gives CASSFRGGNTEAFF.

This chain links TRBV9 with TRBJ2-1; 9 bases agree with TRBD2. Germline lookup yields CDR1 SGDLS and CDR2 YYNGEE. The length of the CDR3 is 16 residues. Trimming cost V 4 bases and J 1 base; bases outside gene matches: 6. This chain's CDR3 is CASSTGLAPSYNEQFF. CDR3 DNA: TGTGCCAGCAGCACTGGACTAGCGCCGTCCTACAATGAGCAGTTCTTC.

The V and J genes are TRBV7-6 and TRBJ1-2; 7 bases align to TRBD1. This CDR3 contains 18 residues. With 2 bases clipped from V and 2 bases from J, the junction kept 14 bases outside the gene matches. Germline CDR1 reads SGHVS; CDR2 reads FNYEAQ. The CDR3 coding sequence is TGTGCCAGCAGCTTAAGGCTCCGGGACAGCGTTGTAAACTATGGCTACACCTTC. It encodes CASSLRLRDSVVNYGYTF.

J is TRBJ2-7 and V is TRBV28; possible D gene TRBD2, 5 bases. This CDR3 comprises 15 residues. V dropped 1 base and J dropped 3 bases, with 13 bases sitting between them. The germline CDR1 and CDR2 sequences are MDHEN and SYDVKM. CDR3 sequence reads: CASSLSWASFYEQYF. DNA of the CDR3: TGTGCCAGCAGTTTATCATGGGCTAGCTTCTACGAGCAGTACTTC.

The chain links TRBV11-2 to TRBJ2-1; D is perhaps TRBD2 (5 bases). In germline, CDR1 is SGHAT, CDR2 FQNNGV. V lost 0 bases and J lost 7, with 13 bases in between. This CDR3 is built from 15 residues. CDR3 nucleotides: TGTGCCAGCAGCTTAGATGGCCTAGCCGAAAATGAGCAGTTCTTC. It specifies CASSLDGLAENEQFF. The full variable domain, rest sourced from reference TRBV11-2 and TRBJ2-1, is EAGVAQSPRYKIIEKRQSVAFWCNPISGHATLYWYQQILGQGPKLLIQFQNNGVVDDSQLPKDRFSAERLKGVDSTLKIQPAKLEDSAVYLCASSLDGLAENEQFFGPGTRLTVL.

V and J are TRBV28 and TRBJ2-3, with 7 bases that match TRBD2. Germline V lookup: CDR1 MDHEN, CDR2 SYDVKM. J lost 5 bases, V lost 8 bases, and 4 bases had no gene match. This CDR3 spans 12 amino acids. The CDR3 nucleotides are TGTGCCAGCGGCGGGGGAGGAGATACGCAGTATTTT. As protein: CASGGGGDTQYF.

Written as DNA, the CDR3 is TGTGCCAGCAGCTTAGTATCGGACAGGCGGGGAGCTTTCTTT. It encodes CASSLVSDRRGAFF. The chain joins TRBV7-2 to TRBJ1-1, with 7 bases identical to TRBD1. The CDR3 has 14 residues. With 1 base clipped from V and 10 bases from J, the junction kept 9 bases outside the gene matches. Germline V lookup: CDR1 SGHTA, CDR2 FQGNSA. The whole variable domain, filled in from reference TRBV7-2 and TRBJ1-1, reads GAGVSQSPSNKVTEKGKDVELRCDPISGHTALYWYRQSLGQGLEFLIYFQGNSAPDKSGLPSDRFSAERTGGSVSTLTIQRTQQEDSAVYLCASSLVSDRRGAFFGQGTRLTVV.

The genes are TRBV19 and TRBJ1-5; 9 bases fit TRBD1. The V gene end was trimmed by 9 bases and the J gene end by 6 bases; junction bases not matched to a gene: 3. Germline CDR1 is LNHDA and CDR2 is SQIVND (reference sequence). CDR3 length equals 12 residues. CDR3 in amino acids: CASMTGGQPQHF. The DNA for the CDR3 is TGTGCCAGCATGACAGGGGGTCAGCCCCAGCATTTT.

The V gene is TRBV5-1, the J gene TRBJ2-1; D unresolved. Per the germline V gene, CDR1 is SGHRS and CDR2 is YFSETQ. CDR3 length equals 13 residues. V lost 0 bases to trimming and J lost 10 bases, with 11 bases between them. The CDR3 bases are TGCGCCAGCAGCTTGGCGTCAGTAAAAGAGCAGTTCTTC. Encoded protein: CASSLASVKEQFF.

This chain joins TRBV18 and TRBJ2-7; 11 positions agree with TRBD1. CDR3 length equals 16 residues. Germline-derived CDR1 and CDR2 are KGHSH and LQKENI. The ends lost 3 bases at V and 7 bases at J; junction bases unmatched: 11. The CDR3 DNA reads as TGTGCCAGCTCACCCAATTTACCGGGACAGGGGGGAGAGCAGTACTTC. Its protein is CASSPNLPGQGGEQYF. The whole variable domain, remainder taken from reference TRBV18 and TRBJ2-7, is NAGVMQNPRHLVRRRGQEARLRCSPMKGHSHVYWYRQLPEEGLKFMVYLQKENIIDESGMPKERFSAEFPKEGPSILRIQQVVRGDSAAYFCASSPNLPGQGGEQYFGPGTRLTVT.

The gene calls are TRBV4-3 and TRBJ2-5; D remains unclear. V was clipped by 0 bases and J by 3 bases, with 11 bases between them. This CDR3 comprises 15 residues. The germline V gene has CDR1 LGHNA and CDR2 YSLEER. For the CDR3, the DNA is TGCGCCAGCAGCCAAGATGTGACTCCTGAAGAGACCCAGTACTTC. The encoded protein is CASSQDVTPEETQYF.

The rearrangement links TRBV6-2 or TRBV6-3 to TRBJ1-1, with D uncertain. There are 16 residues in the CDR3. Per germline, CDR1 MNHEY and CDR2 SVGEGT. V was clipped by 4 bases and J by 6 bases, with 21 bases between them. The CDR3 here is CASSSRLQEGDAEAFF. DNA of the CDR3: TGTGCCAGCAGTTCCCGTCTGCAGGAGGGAGATGCTGAAGCTTTCTTT.

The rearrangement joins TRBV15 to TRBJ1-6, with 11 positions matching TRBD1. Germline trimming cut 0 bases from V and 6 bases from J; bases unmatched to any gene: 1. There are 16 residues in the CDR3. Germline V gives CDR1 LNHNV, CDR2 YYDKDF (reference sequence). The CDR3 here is CATSREDRGLNSPLHF. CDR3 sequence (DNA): TGTGCCACCAGCAGAGAGGACAGGGGGCTTAATTCACCCCTCCACTTT.

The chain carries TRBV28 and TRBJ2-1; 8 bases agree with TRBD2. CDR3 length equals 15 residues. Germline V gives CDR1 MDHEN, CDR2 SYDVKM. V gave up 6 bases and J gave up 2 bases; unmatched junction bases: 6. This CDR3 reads CASRQAGAAYNEQFF. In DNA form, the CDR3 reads TGTGCCAGCAGACAAGCGGGGGCCGCCTACAATGAGCAGTTCTTC.

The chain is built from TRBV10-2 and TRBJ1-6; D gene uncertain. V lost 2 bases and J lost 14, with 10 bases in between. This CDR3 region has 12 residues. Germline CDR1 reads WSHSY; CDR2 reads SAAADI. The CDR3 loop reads CASSEIGPSLHF. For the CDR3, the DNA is TGCGCCAGCAGTGAGATTGGCCCGTCCCTCCACTTT.

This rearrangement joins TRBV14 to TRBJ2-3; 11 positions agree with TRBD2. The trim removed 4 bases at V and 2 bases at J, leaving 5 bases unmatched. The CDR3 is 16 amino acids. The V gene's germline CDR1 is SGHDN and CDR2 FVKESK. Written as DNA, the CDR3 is TGTGCCAGCAGCCTTCCGGGACTAGCGGACACAGATACGCAGTATTTT. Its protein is CASSLPGLADTDTQYF.

CDR3 nucleotide sequence: TGTGCCAGTAGTACCCTGGGACAGGGGGCAGGTTCCTACGAGCAGTACTTC. Amino acid sequence: CASSTLGQGAGSYEQYF. The chain recombines TRBV19 with TRBJ2-7, with TRBD1 matching 12 bases. From germline, CDR1 is LNHDA and CDR2 SQIVND (reference sequence). The CDR3 contains 17 residues. V trimming: 4 bases; J trimming: 1 base; junction bases outside the gene matches: 8. The whole variable domain, filled in from reference TRBV19 and TRBJ2-7, reads DGGITQSPKYLFRKEGQNVTLSCEQNLNHDAMYWYRQDPGQGLRLIYYSQIVNDFQKGDIAEGYSVSREKKESFPLTVTSAQKNPTAFYLCASSTLGQGAGSYEQYFGPGTRLTVT.

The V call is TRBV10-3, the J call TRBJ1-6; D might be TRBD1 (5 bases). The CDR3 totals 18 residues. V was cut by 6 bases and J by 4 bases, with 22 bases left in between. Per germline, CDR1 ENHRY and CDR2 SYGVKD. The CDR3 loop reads CAISPKEGRLNYNSPLHF. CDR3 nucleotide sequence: TGTGCCATCAGCCCTAAGGAGGGACGGTTAAATTATAATTCACCCCTCCACTTT.

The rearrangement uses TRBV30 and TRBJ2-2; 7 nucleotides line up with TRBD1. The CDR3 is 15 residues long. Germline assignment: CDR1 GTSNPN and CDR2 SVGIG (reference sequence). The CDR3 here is CARRDSASNTGELFF. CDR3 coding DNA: TGTGCTCGCCGGGACAGCGCTTCGAACACCGGGGAGCTGTTTTTT.

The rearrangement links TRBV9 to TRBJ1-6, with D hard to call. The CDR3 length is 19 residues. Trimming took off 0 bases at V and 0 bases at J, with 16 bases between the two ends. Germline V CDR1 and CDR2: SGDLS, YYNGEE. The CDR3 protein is CASSVEDLGRSSYNSPLHF. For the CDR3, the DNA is TGTGCCAGCAGCGTAGAAGACCTCGGGAGGAGCTCCTATAATTCACCCCTCCACTTT.